This TCR beta chain was sequenced for a study of T-cell reconstitution after alpha-beta-depleted transplantation in children. General observations from the study: The study traced high day-60 TCRbeta diversity in some patients to surviving recipient T cells and thymic progenitors. About two months after transplant, alpha-beta T cells reportedly came from several hundred expanded graft clones. One year post-transplant, T-cell counts and diversity were largely derived from T cells produced anew.

A TCRbeta library incorporating unique molecular identifiers was prepared. TCRdb reanalysed the PCR reads using MiXCR and keeps one entry per CDR3 protein. This table has 180,000 or so distinct CDR3 sequences, 5.5% to 7% appearing once. This clonotype was counted many times. The target antigen is unknown. V lost 4 bases, J lost 0 bases, and 5 bases stayed unmatched. The germline V gene has CDR1 SGDLS and CDR2 YYNGEE. This CDR3 is 15 amino acids long. The receptor was isolated from a girl less than two years old with combined immunodeficiency, due to receive a stem cell transplant. This chain uses TRBV9 with TRBJ2-7, with TRBD2 matching over 9 bases. The material sequenced was PBMCs, taken before TCRalphabeta/CD19-depleted stem cell transplant. The CDR3 DNA is TGTGCCAGCAGCCCTAGCGGGGACCCCTCCTACGAGCAGTACTTC. Translated, it gives CASSPSGDPSYEQYF.